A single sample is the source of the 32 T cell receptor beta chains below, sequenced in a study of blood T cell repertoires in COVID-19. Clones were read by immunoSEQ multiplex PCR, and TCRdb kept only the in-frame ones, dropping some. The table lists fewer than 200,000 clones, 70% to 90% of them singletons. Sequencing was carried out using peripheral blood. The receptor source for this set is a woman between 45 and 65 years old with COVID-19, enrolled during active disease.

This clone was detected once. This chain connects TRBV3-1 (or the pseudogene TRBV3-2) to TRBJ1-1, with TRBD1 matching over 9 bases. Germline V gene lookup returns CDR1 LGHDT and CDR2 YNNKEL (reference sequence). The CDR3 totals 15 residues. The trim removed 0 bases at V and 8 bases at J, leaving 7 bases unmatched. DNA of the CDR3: TGTGCCAGCAGCCAAGATCTCACAGGGGGCAGGGAAGCTTTCTTT. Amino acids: CASSQDLTGGREAFF.

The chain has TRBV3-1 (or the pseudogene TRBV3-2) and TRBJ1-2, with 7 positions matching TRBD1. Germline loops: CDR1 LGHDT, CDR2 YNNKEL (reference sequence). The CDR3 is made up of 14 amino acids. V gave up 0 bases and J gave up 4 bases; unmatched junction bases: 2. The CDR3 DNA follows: TGTGCCAGCAGCCAAGATTCAGGGGGCTATGGCTACACCTTC. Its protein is CASSQDSGGYGYTF.

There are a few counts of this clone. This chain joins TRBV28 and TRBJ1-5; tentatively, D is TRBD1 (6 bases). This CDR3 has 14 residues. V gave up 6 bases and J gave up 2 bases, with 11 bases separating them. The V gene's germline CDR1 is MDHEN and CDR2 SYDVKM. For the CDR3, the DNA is TGTGCCAGCAGCAGACAGGTGGGCAATCAGCCCCAGCATTTT. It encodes CASSRQVGNQPQHF.

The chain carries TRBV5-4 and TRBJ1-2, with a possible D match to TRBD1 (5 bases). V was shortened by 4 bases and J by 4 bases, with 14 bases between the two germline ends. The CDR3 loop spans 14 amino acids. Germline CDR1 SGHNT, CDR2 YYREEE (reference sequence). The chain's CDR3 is CASSTDRQFYGYTF. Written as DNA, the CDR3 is TGTGCCAGCAGCACCGACAGACAATTCTATGGCTACACCTTC.

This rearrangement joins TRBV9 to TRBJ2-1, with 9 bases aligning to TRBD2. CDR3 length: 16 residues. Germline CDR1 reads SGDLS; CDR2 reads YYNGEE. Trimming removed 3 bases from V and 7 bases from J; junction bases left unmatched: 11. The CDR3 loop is CASSAGLALGENEQFF. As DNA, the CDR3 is TGTGCCAGCAGCGCGGGACTAGCCCTTGGGGAAAATGAGCAGTTCTTC.

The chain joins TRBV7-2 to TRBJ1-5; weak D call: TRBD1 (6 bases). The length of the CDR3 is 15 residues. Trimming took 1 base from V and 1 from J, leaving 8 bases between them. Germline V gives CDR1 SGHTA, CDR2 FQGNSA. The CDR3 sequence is CASSLVGASNQPQHF. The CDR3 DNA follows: TGTGCCAGCAGCTTAGTGGGGGCAAGCAATCAGCCCCAGCATTTT.

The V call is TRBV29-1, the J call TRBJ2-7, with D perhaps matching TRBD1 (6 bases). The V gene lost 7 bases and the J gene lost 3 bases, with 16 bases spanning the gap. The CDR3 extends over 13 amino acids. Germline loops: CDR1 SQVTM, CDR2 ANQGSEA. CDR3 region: CSAAKDRYYEQYF. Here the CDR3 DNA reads TGCAGCGCCGCCAAGGACAGATACTACGAGCAGTACTTC.

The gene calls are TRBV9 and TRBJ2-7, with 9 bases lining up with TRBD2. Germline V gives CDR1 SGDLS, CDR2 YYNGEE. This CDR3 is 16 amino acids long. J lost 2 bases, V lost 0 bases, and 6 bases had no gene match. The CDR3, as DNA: TGTGCCAGCAGCGTAGATATAGCGGGGGACACCTACGAGCAGTACTTC. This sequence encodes CASSVDIAGDTYEQYF. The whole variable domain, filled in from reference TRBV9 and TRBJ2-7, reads DSGVTQTPKHLITATGQRVTLRCSPRSGDLSVYWYQQSLDQGLQFLIQYYNGEERAKGNILERFSAQQFPDLHSELNLSSLELGDSALYFCASSVDIAGDTYEQYFGPGTRLTVT.

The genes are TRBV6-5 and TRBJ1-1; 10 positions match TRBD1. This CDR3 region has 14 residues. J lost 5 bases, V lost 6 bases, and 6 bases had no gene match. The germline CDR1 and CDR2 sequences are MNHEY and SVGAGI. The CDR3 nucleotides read TGTGCCAGCAGAACGACAGGGGGCATTACTGAAGCTTTCTTT. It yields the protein CASRTTGGITEAFF.

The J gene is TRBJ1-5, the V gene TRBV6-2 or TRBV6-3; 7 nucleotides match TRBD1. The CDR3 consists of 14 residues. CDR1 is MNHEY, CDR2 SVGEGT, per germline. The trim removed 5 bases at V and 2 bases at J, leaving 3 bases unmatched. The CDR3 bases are TGTGCCAGCAGTCGACAGGGTGGCAATCAGCCCCAGCATTTT. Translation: CASSRQGGNQPQHF.

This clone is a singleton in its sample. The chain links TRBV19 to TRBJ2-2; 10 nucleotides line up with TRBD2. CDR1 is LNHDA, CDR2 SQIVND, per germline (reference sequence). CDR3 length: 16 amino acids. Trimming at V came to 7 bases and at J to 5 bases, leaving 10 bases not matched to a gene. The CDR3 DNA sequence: TGTGCCAGTAAGGTAGAGCGGGGGGGCGGAACCGGGGAGCTGTTTTTT. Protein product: CASKVERGGGTGELFF.

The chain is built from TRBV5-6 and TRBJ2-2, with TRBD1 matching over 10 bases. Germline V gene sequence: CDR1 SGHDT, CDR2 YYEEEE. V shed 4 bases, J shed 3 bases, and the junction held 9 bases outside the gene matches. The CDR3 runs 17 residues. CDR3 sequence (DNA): TGTGCCAGCAGCCCGAGAGGCGGGACAGGGGACACCGGGGAGCTGTTTTTT. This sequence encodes CASSPRGGTGDTGELFF.

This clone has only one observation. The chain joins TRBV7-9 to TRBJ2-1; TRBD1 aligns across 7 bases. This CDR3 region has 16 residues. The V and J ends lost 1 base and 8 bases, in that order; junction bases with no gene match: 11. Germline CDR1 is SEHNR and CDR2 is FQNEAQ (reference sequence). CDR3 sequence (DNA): TGTGCCAGCAGCTTAGGGGATTTAGACAGGGCACATGAGCAGTTCTTC. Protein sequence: CASSLGDLDRAHEQFF.

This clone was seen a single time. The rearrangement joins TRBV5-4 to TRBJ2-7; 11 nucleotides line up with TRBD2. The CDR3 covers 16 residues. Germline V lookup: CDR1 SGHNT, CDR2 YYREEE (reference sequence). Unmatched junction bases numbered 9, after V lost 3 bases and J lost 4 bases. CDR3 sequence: CASSSSPSGGTYEQYF. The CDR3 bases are TGTGCCAGCAGCTCAAGCCCTAGCGGGGGGACTTACGAGCAGTACTTC.

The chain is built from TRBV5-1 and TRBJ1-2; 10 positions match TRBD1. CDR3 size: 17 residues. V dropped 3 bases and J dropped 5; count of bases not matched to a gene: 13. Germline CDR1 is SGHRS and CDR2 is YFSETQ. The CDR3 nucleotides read TGCGCCAGCAGCTCGGATGGGACAGGGGCGCTAGGATATGGCTACACCTTC. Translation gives CASSSDGTGALGYGYTF.

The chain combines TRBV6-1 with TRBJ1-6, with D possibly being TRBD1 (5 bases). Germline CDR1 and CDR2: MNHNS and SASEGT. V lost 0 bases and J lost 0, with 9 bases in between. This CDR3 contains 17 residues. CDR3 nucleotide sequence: TGTGCCAGCAGTGAAGCGGACACCCGCTCCTATAATTCACCCCTCCACTTT. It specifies CASSEADTRSYNSPLHF.

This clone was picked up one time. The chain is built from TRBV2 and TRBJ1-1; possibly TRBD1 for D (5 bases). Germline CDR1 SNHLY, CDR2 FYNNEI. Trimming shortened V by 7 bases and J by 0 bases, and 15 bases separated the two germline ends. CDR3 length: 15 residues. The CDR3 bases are TGTGCCAGCACCACCGGACACTCCATGAACACTGAAGCTTTCTTT. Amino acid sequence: CASTTGHSMNTEAFF.

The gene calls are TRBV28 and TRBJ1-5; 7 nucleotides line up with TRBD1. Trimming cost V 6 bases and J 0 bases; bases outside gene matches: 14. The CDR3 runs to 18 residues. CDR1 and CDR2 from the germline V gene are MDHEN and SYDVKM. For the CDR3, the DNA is TGTGCCAGCAGACTACCGGGACAGCGAACTTATAGCAATCAGCCCCAGCATTTT. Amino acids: CASRLPGQRTYSNQPQHF.

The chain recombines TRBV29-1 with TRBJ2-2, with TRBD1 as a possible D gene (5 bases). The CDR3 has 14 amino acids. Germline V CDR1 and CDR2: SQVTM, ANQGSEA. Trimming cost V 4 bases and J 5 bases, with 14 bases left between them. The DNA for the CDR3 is TGCAGCGTTGGTCTGCAGGGCGTGACCGGGGAGCTGTTTTTT. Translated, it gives CSVGLQGVTGELFF.

This chain's CDR3 is CAWTPGSPHHEQYF. As DNA, the CDR3 is TGTGCCTGGACTCCAGGCTCCCCCCACCACGAGCAGTACTTC. The chain recombines TRBV30 with TRBJ2-7; no definite D call. CDR1 GTSNPN and CDR2 SVGIG come from the germline V gene (reference sequence). The CDR3 has 14 residues. Trimming took 4 bases from V and 5 from J, leaving 18 bases between them.

The CDR3 nucleotides are TGTGCCAGCAGCTTAGTAGACAGGGTATTCGGTGGCTACACCTTC. Amino acids: CASSLVDRVFGGYTF. The chain has TRBV7-2 and TRBJ1-2, with 7 positions matching TRBD1. This CDR3 spans 15 amino acids. V dropped 1 base and J dropped 7; count of bases not matched to a gene: 9. Germline loops: CDR1 SGHTA, CDR2 FQGNSA.

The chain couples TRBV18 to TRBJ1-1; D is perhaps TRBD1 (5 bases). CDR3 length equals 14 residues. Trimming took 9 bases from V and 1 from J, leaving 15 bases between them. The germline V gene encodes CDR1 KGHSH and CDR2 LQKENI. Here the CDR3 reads CASHGDSSNTEAFF. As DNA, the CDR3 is TGTGCCAGTCACGGAGACAGCTCGAACACTGAAGCTTTCTTT. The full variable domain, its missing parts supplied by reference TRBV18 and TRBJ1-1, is NAGVMQNPRHLVRRRGQEARLRCSPMKGHSHVYWYRQLPEEGLKFMVYLQKENIIDESGMPKERFSAEFPKEGPSILRIQQVVRGDSAAYFCASHGDSSNTEAFFGQGTRLTVV.

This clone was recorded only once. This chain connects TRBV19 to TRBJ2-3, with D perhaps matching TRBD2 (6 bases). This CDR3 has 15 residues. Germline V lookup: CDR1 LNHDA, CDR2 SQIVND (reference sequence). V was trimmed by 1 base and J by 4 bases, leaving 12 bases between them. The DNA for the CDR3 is TGTGCCAGTAGTATAGGACTAGGAGGGCCAGATACGCAGTATTTT. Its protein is CASSIGLGGPDTQYF.

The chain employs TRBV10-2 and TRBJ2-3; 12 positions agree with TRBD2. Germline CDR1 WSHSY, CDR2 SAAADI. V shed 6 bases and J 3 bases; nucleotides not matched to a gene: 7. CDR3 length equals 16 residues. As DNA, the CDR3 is TGCGCCAGCAGCGAAACTAGCGGGGGGTTTACAGATACGCAGTATTTT. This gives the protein CASSETSGGFTDTQYF.

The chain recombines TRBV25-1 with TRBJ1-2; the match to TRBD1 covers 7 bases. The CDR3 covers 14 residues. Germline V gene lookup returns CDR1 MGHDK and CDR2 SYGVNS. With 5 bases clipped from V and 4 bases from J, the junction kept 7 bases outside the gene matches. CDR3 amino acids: CASSISGTVYGYTF. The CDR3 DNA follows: TGTGCCAGCAGTATTTCCGGGACAGTCTATGGCTACACCTTC.

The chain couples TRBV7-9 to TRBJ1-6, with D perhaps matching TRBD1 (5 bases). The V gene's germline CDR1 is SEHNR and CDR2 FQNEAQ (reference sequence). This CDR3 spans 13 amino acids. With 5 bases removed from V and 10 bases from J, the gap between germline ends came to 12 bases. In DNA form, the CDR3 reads TGTGCCAGCAGCCCTAGACAGCAATCACCCCTCCACTTT. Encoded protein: CASSPRQQSPLHF.

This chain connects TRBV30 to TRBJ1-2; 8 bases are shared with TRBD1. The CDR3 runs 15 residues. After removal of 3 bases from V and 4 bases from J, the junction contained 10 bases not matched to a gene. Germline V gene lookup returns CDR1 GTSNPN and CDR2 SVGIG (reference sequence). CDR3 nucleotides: TGTGCCTGGAGGGGCGCTCAGGGGGCCGGCTATGGCTACACCTTC. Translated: CAWRGAQGAGYGYTF.

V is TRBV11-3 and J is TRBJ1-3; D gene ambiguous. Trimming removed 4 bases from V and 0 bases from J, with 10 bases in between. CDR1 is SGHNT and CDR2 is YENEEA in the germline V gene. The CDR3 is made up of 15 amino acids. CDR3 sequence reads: CASSSGLLSGNTIYF. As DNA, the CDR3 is TGTGCCAGCAGCTCCGGACTGCTCTCTGGAAACACCATATATTTT.

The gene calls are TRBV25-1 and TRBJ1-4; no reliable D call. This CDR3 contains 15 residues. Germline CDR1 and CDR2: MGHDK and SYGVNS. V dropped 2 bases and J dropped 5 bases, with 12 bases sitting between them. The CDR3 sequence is CASSENPGLNEKLFF. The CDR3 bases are TGTGCCAGCAGTGAAAATCCAGGCCTCAATGAAAAACTGTTTTTT.

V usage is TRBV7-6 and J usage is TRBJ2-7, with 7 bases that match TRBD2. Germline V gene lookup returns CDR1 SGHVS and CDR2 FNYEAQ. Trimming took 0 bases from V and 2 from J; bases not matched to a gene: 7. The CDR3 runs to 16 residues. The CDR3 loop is CASSLAAASGTYEQYF. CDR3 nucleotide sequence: TGTGCCAGCAGCTTAGCGGCGGCTAGCGGTACCTACGAGCAGTACTTC.

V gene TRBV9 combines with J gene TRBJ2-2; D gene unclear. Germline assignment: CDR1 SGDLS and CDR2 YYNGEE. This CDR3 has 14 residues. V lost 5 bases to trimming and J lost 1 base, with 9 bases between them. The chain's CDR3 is CASSRSGNTGELFF. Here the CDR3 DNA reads TGTGCCAGCAGTCGTAGTGGGAACACCGGGGAGCTGTTTTTT.

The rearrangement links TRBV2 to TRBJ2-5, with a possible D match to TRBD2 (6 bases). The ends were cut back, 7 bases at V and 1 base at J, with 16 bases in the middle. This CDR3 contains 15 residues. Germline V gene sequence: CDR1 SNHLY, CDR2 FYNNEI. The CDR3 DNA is TGTGCCAGCATTTGGGACTCAGCCGGCCAAGAGACCCAGTACTTC. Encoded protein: CASIWDSAGQETQYF.